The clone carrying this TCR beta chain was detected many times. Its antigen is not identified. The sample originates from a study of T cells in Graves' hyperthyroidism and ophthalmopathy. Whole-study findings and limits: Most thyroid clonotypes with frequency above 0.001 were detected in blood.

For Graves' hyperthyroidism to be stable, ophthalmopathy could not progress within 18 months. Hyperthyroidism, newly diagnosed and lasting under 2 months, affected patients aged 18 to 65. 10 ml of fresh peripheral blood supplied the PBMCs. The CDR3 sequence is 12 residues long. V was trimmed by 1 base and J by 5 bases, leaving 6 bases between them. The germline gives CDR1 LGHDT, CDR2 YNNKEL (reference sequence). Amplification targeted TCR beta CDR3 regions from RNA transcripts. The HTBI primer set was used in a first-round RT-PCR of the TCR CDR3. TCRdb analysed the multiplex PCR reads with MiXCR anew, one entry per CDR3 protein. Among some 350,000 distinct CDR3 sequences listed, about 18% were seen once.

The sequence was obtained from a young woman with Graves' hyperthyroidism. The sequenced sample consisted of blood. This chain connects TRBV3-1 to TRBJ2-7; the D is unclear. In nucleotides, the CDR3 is TGTGCCAGCAGCCAAGTAGAAAACGAGCAGTACTTC. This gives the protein CASSQVENEQYF.